What follows are 28 T cell receptor beta chains derived from one specimen sequenced in a study of neurological immune-mediated disorders. Sample time point: technical triplicate 3. One entry per CDR3 protein, called by TCRdb with MiXCR from the 5' RACE reads. The profile shows tens of thousands of distinct CDR3 sequences, approximately 15% of them singletons. Sequences were obtained from CD4+ T cells from blood. These receptors were collected from a female donor with HTLV-1-associated myelopathy (HAM/TSP).

This clonotype is categorized as medium-sized. The chain joins TRBV2 to TRBJ2-2; D is unclear. There are 14 residues in the CDR3. CDR1 is SNHLY and CDR2 is FYNNEI in the germline V gene. Trimming pared 7 bases from V and 3 bases from J, leaving 12 bases between. The CDR3 DNA follows: TGTGCCAGCAACGTAAGACAAGACACCGGGGAGCTGTTTTTT. This encodes CASNVRQDTGELFF.

There are many counts of this clonotype. The chain recombines TRBV7-2 with TRBJ1-4; D unresolved. This CDR3 comprises 15 residues. Trimming took off 5 bases at V and 8 bases at J, with 18 bases between the two ends. Germline V gene data show CDR1 as SGHTA and CDR2 as FQGNSA. The CDR3 nucleotides are TGTGCCAGCAGCCGACACTTTCGGGAAAACGAAAAACTGTTTTTT. Translated: CASSRHFRENEKLFF. The whole variable domain, filled in from reference TRBV7-2 and TRBJ1-4, reads GAGVSQSPSNKVTEKGKDVELRCDPISGHTALYWYRQSLGQGLEFLIYFQGNSAPDKSGLPSDRFSAERTGGSVSTLTIQRTQQEDSAVYLCASSRHFRENEKLFFGSGTQLSVL.

This clonotype appeared many times. The gene calls are TRBV5-1 and TRBJ2-3, with 8 bases fitting TRBD2. V shed 4 bases, J shed 0 bases, and the junction held 7 bases outside the gene matches. This CDR3 is 16 amino acids long. From germline, CDR1 is SGHRS and CDR2 YFSETQ. The CDR3 loop reads CASSLIAGRSTDTQYF. The CDR3 DNA sequence: TGCGCCAGCAGCCTAATAGCGGGAAGGAGCACAGATACGCAGTATTTT.

Ten or more counts support this clonotype. This chain connects TRBV7-2 to TRBJ2-7; tentatively, D is TRBD2 (5 bases). Germline loops: CDR1 SGHTA, CDR2 FQGNSA. The CDR3 length is 15 residues. The ends were cut back, 5 bases at V and 0 bases at J, with 14 bases in the middle. CDR3 nucleotides: TGTGCCAGCAGCCCGAGCGGTACCCCCTCCTACGAGCAGTACTTC. It translates to CASSPSGTPSYEQYF.

This clonotype was seen ten or more times. The J gene is TRBJ2-2, the V gene TRBV5-1; TRBD1 aligns across 7 bases. The ends lost 2 bases at V and 6 bases at J; junction bases unmatched: 7. The CDR3 length is 15 residues. Germline lookup yields CDR1 SGHRS and CDR2 YFSETQ. CDR3 protein: CASSFDRVGAGELFF. The CDR3 bases are TGCGCCAGCAGCTTCGACAGGGTGGGGGCCGGGGAGCTGTTTTTT.

This clonotype was counted a few times. The chain uses TRBV20-1 and TRBJ2-1; TRBD2 might be the D (6 bases). CDR1 is DFQATT, CDR2 SNEGSKA, per germline (reference sequence). The CDR3 has 13 amino acids. Trimming left V 4 bases short and J 0 bases short, with 7 bases between. This CDR3 reads CSANGGSYNEQFF. CDR3 DNA sequence: TGCAGTGCTAACGGGGGCTCCTACAATGAGCAGTTCTTC.

This clonotype came up many times. The rearrangement links TRBV20-1 to TRBJ2-3; 10 bases match TRBD2. Germline trimming cut 0 bases from V and 2 bases from J; bases unmatched to any gene: 5. The CDR3 length is 16 residues. In germline, CDR1 is DFQATT, CDR2 SNEGSKA (reference sequence). CDR3 residues: CSAREDTSGITDTQYF. CDR3 nucleotides: TGCAGTGCTAGAGAAGATACTAGCGGGATCACAGATACGCAGTATTTT.

In this sample, this clonotype is medium-sized. The chain uses TRBV20-1 and TRBJ2-5; D is undetermined. CDR3 length: 14 residues. Trimming stripped 3 bases from V and 2 bases from J, with 13 bases between. Looked up from germline, CDR1 is DFQATT and CDR2 is SNEGSKA (reference sequence). The CDR3 region has the DNA TGCAGTGCTAGTCATTACAGAGCTCAAGAGACCCAGTACTTC. The encoded protein is CSASHYRAQETQYF.

This clonotype was observed at least ten times. V and J are TRBV15 and TRBJ1-6; maybe TRBD1 (5 bases). V lost 0 bases, J lost 3 bases, and 9 bases lay in between. Germline CDR1 reads LNHNV; CDR2 reads YYDKDF (reference sequence). This CDR3 comprises 16 residues. CDR3 loop: CATSRDPGNYNSPLHF. CDR3 sequence (DNA): TGTGCCACCAGCAGAGATCCAGGGAACTATAATTCACCCCTCCACTTT.

This clonotype was recorded at least ten times. This chain links TRBV20-1 with TRBJ1-2; D is undetermined. The CDR3 runs 11 residues. Trimming took 5 bases from V and 5 from J, leaving 9 bases between them. Germline V lookup: CDR1 DFQATT, CDR2 SNEGSKA (reference sequence). CDR3 region: CSALRDYGYTF. In nucleotides, the CDR3 is TGCAGTGCTCTACGGGATTATGGCTACACCTTC.

This clonotype was seen repeatedly, ten times or more. The chain is built from TRBV5-1 and TRBJ2-7; D is possibly TRBD1 or TRBD2 (5 bases each). CDR3 length equals 13 residues. Trimming cost V 5 bases and J 4 bases, with 13 bases left between them. Germline V gene data show CDR1 as SGHRS and CDR2 as YFSETQ. For the CDR3, the DNA is TGCGCCAGCAGGACCGGGACCAATTACGAGCAGTACTTC. It is translated as CASRTGTNYEQYF.

This clonotype was counted ten times or more. V usage is TRBV5-6 and J usage is TRBJ1-2; D is unresolved. This CDR3 is 14 amino acids long. Looked up from germline, CDR1 is SGHDT and CDR2 is YYEEEE. Trimming stripped 0 bases from V and 8 bases from J, with 14 bases between. CDR3 sequence (DNA): TGTGCCAGCAGCTTGGTGGCGGCTGGAACGGGCTACACCTTC. Translating gives CASSLVAAGTGYTF.

This clonotype was detected many times. The genes are TRBV7-2 and TRBJ2-5; the D is unclear. V was shortened by 0 bases and J by 5 bases, with 16 bases between the two germline ends. The germline CDR1 and CDR2 sequences are SGHTA and FQGNSA. The CDR3 is 16 residues long. CDR3 loop: CASSLALMGSVETQYF. The DNA for the CDR3 is TGTGCCAGCAGCTTAGCGCTGATGGGGTCAGTCGAGACCCAGTACTTC.

In this sample, this clonotype turned up many times. The rearrangement uses TRBV29-1 and TRBJ2-5; TRBD1 is a possible D gene (5 bases). Germline CDR1 SQVTM, CDR2 ANQGSEA. V was cut by 3 bases and J by 5 bases, with 10 bases left in between. This CDR3 is 12 amino acids long. CDR3 sequence reads: CSVDGRQETQYF. The CDR3 coding sequence is TGCAGCGTTGACGGGCGACAGGAGACCCAGTACTTC. The whole variable domain, filled in from reference TRBV29-1 and TRBJ2-5, reads SAVISQKPSRDICQRGTSLTIQCQVDSQVTMMFWYRQQPGQSLTLIATANQGSEATYESGFVIDKFPISRPNLTFSTLTVSNMSPEDSSIYLCSVDGRQETQYFGPGTRLLVL.

This chain connects TRBV7-8 to TRBJ2-1; 7 nucleotides line up with TRBD2. The J segment lost 5 bases and the V segment lost 5 bases, leaving 12 bases of the junction unmatched. The CDR3 covers 16 residues. Germline V gene data show CDR1 as SGHVS and CDR2 as FQNEAQ. The CDR3 nucleotides read TGTGCCAGCAGCCCAACGGGCGGGGGTTCCAACAATGAGCAGTTCTTC. This gives the protein CASSPTGGGSNNEQFF.

Ten or more counts support this clonotype. The chain links TRBV12-3 or TRBV12-4 to TRBJ1-5, with TRBD1 as a possible D gene (5 bases). V lost 1 base and J lost 5, with 12 bases in between. CDR3 length equals 15 residues. CDR3 nucleotide sequence: TGTGCCAGCAGTTTAGGCCCCGGAGGGGATCAGCCCCAGCATTTT. Its protein is CASSLGPGGDQPQHF.

This clonotype was counted many times. CDR3 protein: CSARDIEAVNYEQYF. The CDR3 nucleotides are TGCAGTGCTAGAGATATCGAGGCCGTGAACTACGAGCAGTACTTC. The chain is built from TRBV20-1 and TRBJ2-7; the D is unclear. Germline CDR1 is DFQATT and CDR2 is SNEGSKA (reference sequence). With 0 bases removed from V and 3 bases from J, the gap between germline ends came to 15 bases. This CDR3 is 15 amino acids long.

This clonotype showed up many times. V is TRBV5-1 and J is TRBJ2-1; 14 nucleotides agree with TRBD2. The CDR3 length is 16 residues. Trimming removed 4 bases from V and 7 bases from J; junction bases left unmatched: 7. CDR1 is SGHRS and CDR2 is YFSETQ in the germline V gene. The CDR3 DNA reads as TGCGCCAGCAGCGGGGGACTAGCGGGGGACGCGAATGAGCAGTTCTTC. Encoded protein: CASSGGLAGDANEQFF.

This clonotype was detected many times. The J gene is TRBJ2-1, the V gene TRBV20-1; 10 bases agree with TRBD2. With V trimmed by 5 bases and J by 7 bases, 11 bases remained unmatched. Germline V lookup: CDR1 DFQATT, CDR2 SNEGSKA (reference sequence). The CDR3 is 15 residues long. The CDR3 loop reads CSAAPTSGKANEQFF. The CDR3 coding sequence is TGCAGTGCTGCCCCAACTAGCGGGAAAGCTAATGAGCAGTTCTTC.

This clonotype has just a few counts. The chain has TRBV30 and TRBJ1-4; the D gene is possibly TRBD1 (5 bases). The germline CDR1 and CDR2 sequences are GTSNPN and SVGIG (reference sequence). V gave up 0 bases and J gave up 7 bases, with 12 bases separating them. The CDR3 contains 14 residues. The CDR3 spells CAWSVPGSGEKLFF. The CDR3 region has the DNA TGTGCCTGGAGTGTACCAGGGTCGGGTGAAAAACTGTTTTTT.

This clonotype was detected a few times. The chain links TRBV7-6 to TRBJ2-4; 9 bases match TRBD1. The germline V gene has CDR1 SGHVS and CDR2 FNYEAQ. Unmatched junction bases numbered 3, after V lost 3 bases and J lost 6 bases. The length of the CDR3 is 14 residues. DNA of the CDR3: TGTGCCAGCAGCTTGGGGGGACAGGGAAACATTCAGTACTTC. As protein: CASSLGGQGNIQYF.

This chain's CDR3 is CASSQDTPRINEKLFF. The CDR3 DNA reads as TGTGCCAGCAGCCAAGATACCCCACGGATTAATGAAAAACTGTTTTTT. This chain links TRBV3-1 with TRBJ1-4, with D uncertain. CDR1 is LGHDT and CDR2 is YNNKEL in the germline V gene (reference sequence). Trimming left V 0 bases short and J 4 bases short, with 12 bases between. The CDR3 consists of 16 residues.

This clonotype has at least ten counts. CDR3 in DNA: TGTGCCAGCACTCCCGGGACCCAGAGCTCCTACGAGCAGTACTTC. Translated: CASTPGTQSSYEQYF. V is TRBV28 and J is TRBJ2-7, with D possibly called TRBD1 or TRBD2 (5 bases each). Germline loops: CDR1 MDHEN, CDR2 SYDVKM. Deletions cut 7 bases from V and 0 bases from J, with 16 bases between. CDR3 length: 15 amino acids.

This clonotype was picked up many times. The rearrangement joins TRBV9 to TRBJ2-7; a possible D gene is TRBD2 (5 bases). In germline, CDR1 is SGDLS, CDR2 YYNGEE. The germline V and J ends were trimmed by 3 bases and 4 bases, with 20 bases remaining between them. There are 16 residues in the CDR3. The chain's CDR3 is CASSEGGRSNRYEQYF. The CDR3 DNA reads as TGTGCCAGCAGCGAAGGCGGGCGGAGCAACCGTTACGAGCAGTACTTC.

This clonotype was recorded many times. CDR3 amino acids: CASSLETGELFF. The CDR3 DNA reads TGTGCCAGCAGTTTAGAGACCGGGGAGCTGTTTTTT. This chain joins TRBV12-3 or TRBV12-4 and TRBJ2-2, with unresolved D. The CDR3 totals 12 residues. V was pared by 1 base and J by 5 bases, with 2 bases between.

This clonotype was seen at least ten times. In nucleotides, the CDR3 is TGTGCCAGCAAGGCGGGGGTGACAGATACGCAGTATTTT. Translation gives CASKAGVTDTQYF. The chain has TRBV5-8 and TRBJ2-3; TRBD2 agrees at 7 bases. Germline CDR1 SGHTS, CDR2 YDEGEE. Trimming cost V 6 bases and J 3 bases; bases outside gene matches: 4. CDR3 length: 13 residues. The variable domain in full, with the rest retrieved from reference TRBV5-8 and TRBJ2-3, is EAGVTQSPTHLIKTRGQQATLRCSPISGHTSVYWYQQALGLGLQFLLWYDEGEERNRGNFPPRFSGRQFPNYSSELNVNALELEDSALYLCASKAGVTDTQYFGPGTRLTVL.

This clonotype came up many times. The V call is TRBV3-1, the J call TRBJ2-3; tentatively, D is TRBD2 (5 bases). The CDR3 spans 14 residues. The V and J ends lost 1 base and 6 bases respectively, with 11 bases between them. Germline assignment: CDR1 LGHDT and CDR2 YNNKEL (reference sequence). The CDR3 nucleotides are TGTGCCAGCAGCCAAGGAACTAGTGCGGATACGCAGTATTTT. Its protein product is CASSQGTSADTQYF.

This clonotype occurred many times. The rearrangement uses TRBV4-2 and TRBJ2-7; D is undetermined. Germline V gene lookup returns CDR1 LGHNA and CDR2 YNFKEQ. There are 13 residues in the CDR3. Trimming shortened V by 5 bases and J by 0 bases, and 8 bases separated the two germline ends. CDR3 region: CASSSRVSYEQYF. The CDR3 region has the DNA TGTGCCAGCAGCTCCCGGGTCTCCTACGAGCAGTACTTC.